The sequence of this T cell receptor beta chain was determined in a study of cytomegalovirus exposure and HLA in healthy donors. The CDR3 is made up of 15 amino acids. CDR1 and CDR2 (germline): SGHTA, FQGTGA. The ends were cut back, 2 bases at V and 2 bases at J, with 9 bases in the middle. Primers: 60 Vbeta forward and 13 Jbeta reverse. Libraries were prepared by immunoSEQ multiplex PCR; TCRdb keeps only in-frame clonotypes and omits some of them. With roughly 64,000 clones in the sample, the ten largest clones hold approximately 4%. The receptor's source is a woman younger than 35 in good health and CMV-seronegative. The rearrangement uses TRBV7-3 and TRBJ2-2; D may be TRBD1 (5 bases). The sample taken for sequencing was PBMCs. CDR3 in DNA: TGTGCCAGCAGCTTAGGGGCGGCCAACACCGGGGAGCTGTTTTTT. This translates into CASSLGAANTGELFF.